The clone carrying this T cell receptor (beta chain) was picked up a small number of times. Its specificity is not known. The sample comes from a study of identifying expanded T cells in peripheral blood. Study-wide results and caveats: Clone count variance between roughly 2-week samples rose with total template count. Technical replicates showed approximately 1.2 changed clones; approximately 2 weeks 15 to 20; four weeks 19.

The CDR3 totals 14 residues. The germline CDR1 and CDR2 sequences are SEHNR and FQNEAQ (reference sequence). V lost 1 base, J lost 4 bases, and 8 bases lay in between. Libraries were prepared by immunoSEQ multiplex PCR; TCRdb keeps only in-frame clonotypes and omits some of them. There are approximately 140,000 clones in the sample; 70% to 90% occur only once, and about 8% lies in the top ten. Healthy donors had no documented immune events, such as infections, while sampled. The sequence was collected from a person aged 18 to 75 in good health. The rearrangement uses TRBV7-9 and TRBJ1-5; D is unresolved. The sample comprised blood. CDR3 loop: CASSLVGENQPQHF. The CDR3, as DNA: TGTGCCAGCAGCTTAGTAGGTGAAAATCAGCCCCAGCATTTT.